This is a list of T cell receptor beta chains from one sample in a study of T cell responses to AZD1222 COVID-19 vaccine. TCRdb's table, derived via immunoSEQ multiplex PCR, lists solely in-frame clones and lacks some. The profile covers about 94,000 clones, with roughly 90% appearing a single time and 9% to 14% taken by the ten largest. The sample was peripheral blood, taken 28 days after the second AZD1222 dose. Receptor source: an adult who received the AZD1222 COVID-19 vaccine. The CDR3 runs from the conserved cysteine through the conserved F or W. The order of the fields is J gene, clone size, V gene, D gene, CDR3 protein, CDR3 DNA. D genes are given only for firm matches. The size of a clone is reported for some rows only, either as once, few or many, or as a class for expanded clones.

>TRBJ1-1|NA|TRBV30|NA
CAHRPQGGGTEAFF
TGTGCGCACAGACCTCAGGGTGGGGGGACTGAAGCTTTCTTT
>TRBJ1-3|NA|TRBV3-1/TRBV3-2|TRBD1
CASSQPWDRRGNTIYF
TGTGCCAGCAGCCAACCCTGGGACAGGCGCGGTAACACCATATATTTT
>TRBJ2-1|NA|TRBV11-3|TRBD1
CASRSTGVYEQFF
TGTGCCAGCAGATCAACAGGGGTCTATGAGCAGTTCTTC
>TRBJ2-2|once|TRBV5-1|NA
CATQPGGAYTGELFF
TGCGCCACCCAGCCTGGGGGCGCATACACCGGGGAGCTGTTTTTT
>TRBJ1-4|NA|TRBV9|TRBD1
CASSADRGVSNEKLFF
TGTGCCAGCAGCGCCGACAGGGGGGTGTCTAATGAAAAACTGTTTTTT
>TRBJ1-5|NA|TRBV16|NA
CASSLHGRGNQPQHF
TGTGCCAGCAGCCTGCACGGACGGGGCAATCAGCCCCAGCATTTT
>TRBJ1-1|NA|TRBV12-3/TRBV12-4|NA
CASGRLNTEAFF
TGTGCCAGTGGACGGTTGAACACTGAAGCTTTCTTT
>TRBJ2-7|NA|TRBV28|TRBD2
CASSPAGATSYEQYF
TGTGCCAGCTCACCCGCGGGAGCCACATCCTACGAGCAGTACTTC
>TRBJ1-6|NA|TRBV7-9|NA
CASSLVRAGYNSPLHF
TGTGCCAGCAGCTTAGTACGGGCAGGGTATAATTCACCCCTCCACTTT
>TRBJ2-7|NA|TRBV27|NA
CASSLGVLGEQYF
TGTGCCAGCAGTTTAGGGGTCCTAGGCGAGCAGTACTTC
>TRBJ1-4|few|TRBV3-1/TRBV3-2|NA
CASSQMAGSDEKLFF
TGTGCCAGCAGCCAAATGGCGGGGAGCGATGAAAAACTGTTTTTT
>TRBJ2-1|NA|TRBV15|NA
CATSPQAGPGYNEQFF
TGTGCCACCAGCCCCCAGGCAGGGCCAGGCTACAATGAGCAGTTCTTC
>TRBJ2-7|NA|TRBV28|NA
CASSLPEGTVSYEQYF
TGTGCCAGCAGTTTACCCGAGGGGACGGTCTCCTACGAGCAGTACTTC
>TRBJ1-6|few|TRBV5-6|NA
CASSYGNSPLHF
TGTGCCAGCAGCTATGGAAATTCACCCCTCCACTTT
>TRBJ2-2|NA|TRBV3-1/TRBV3-2|TRBD2
CASSQALLAANTGELFF
TGTGCCAGCAGCCAAGCCTTACTAGCGGCTAACACCGGGGAGCTGTTTTTT
>TRBJ1-1|NA|TRBV6-6|NA
CASSRGGDNLGMNTEAFF
TGTGCCAGCAGTCGAGGCGGGGACAACCTCGGGATGAACACTGAAGCTTTCTTT
>TRBJ2-7|NA|TRBV28|NA
CASSPRFPYEQYF
TGTGCCAGCAGTCCCCGCTTTCCCTACGAGCAGTACTTC
>TRBJ1-5|NA|TRBV7-8|TRBD1
CASSQGDQPQHF
TGTGCCAGCAGCCAGGGGGATCAGCCCCAGCATTTT
>TRBJ2-2|NA|TRBV7-2|TRBD2
CASSLAGLAATGELFF
TGTGCCAGCAGCTTAGCGGGACTAGCGGCCACCGGGGAGCTGTTTTTT
>TRBJ2-1|NA|TRBV5-1|NA
CACSRPATASKGPYRYNEQFF
TGCGCCTGCAGCCGGCCGGCGACGGCGTCTAAAGGCCCTTACCGTTACAATGAGCAGTTCTTC
>TRBJ2-5|NA|TRBV5-6|NA
CASSSYRTIAETQYF
TGTGCCAGCAGCTCCTATCGGACAATAGCAGAGACCCAGTACTTC
>TRBJ2-2|NA|TRBV13|TRBD2
CASSSLGGVNTGELFF
TGTGCCAGCAGCTCCCTTGGGGGGGTGAACACCGGGGAGCTGTTTTTT
>TRBJ1-1|NA|TRBV7-6|NA
CASSLETEAFF
TGTGCCAGCAGCTTAGAGACTGAAGCTTTCTTT
>TRBJ2-7|NA|TRBV6-2/TRBV6-3|TRBD1
CASSWGQGYEQYF
TGTGCCAGCAGTTGGGGACAGGGCTACGAGCAGTACTTC
>TRBJ1-3|NA|TRBV7-9|NA
CASSSGGSTSGNTIYF
TGTGCCAGCAGCTCCGGCGGGTCTACCTCTGGAAACACCATATATTTT
>TRBJ1-1|NA|TRBV5-5|NA
CASSPPGLGGTEAFF
TGTGCCAGCAGCCCTCCGGGTCTGGGAGGCACTGAAGCTTTCTTT
>TRBJ1-1|NA|TRBV7-2|NA
CASSAQPGQNTEAFF
TGTGCCAGCAGCGCCCAACCGGGACAGAACACTGAAGCTTTCTTT
>TRBJ2-3|few|TRBV6-4|TRBD2
CASSASGGADTQYF
TGTGCCAGCAGTGCTAGCGGGGGGGCAGATACGCAGTATTTT
>TRBJ1-6|NA|TRBV27|NA
CASSSVGSPLHF
TGTGCCAGCAGTTCCGTAGGGTCACCCCTCCACTTT
>TRBJ1-2|NA|TRBV19|NA
CASSYGNYGYTF
TGTGCCAGTAGCTATGGTAACTATGGCTACACCTTC
>TRBJ2-7|NA|TRBV6-5|NA
CASSYSILQGSYEQYF
TGTGCCAGCAGTTACTCGATCTTGCAGGGGAGCTACGAGCAGTACTTC
>TRBJ2-3|NA|TRBV28|NA
CASSFGGGRRDTQYF
TGTGCCAGCAGTTTTGGGGGGGGGCGCAGAGATACGCAGTATTTT
>TRBJ1-3|NA|TRBV9|NA
CASSVGSSGNTIYF
TGTGCCAGCAGCGTAGGGAGCTCTGGAAACACCATATATTTT
>TRBJ2-3|NA|TRBV7-2|TRBD1
CASSLVGTGSTDTQYF
TGTGCCAGCAGCTTGGTGGGGACAGGGTCCACAGATACGCAGTATTTT
>TRBJ1-5|NA|TRBV5-6|NA
CASSLRLEGRQPQHF
TGTGCCAGCAGCTTGAGACTAGAAGGGAGGCAGCCCCAGCATTTT
>TRBJ1-6|NA|TRBV6-1|TRBD1
CASSDLGQALNSPLHF
TGTGCCAGCAGTGACCTGGGACAGGCACTAAATTCACCCCTCCACTTT
>TRBJ2-3|NA|TRBV4-2|TRBD2
CASSQVTSGGLTDTQYF
TGTGCCAGCAGCCAGGTGACTAGCGGGGGACTCACAGATACGCAGTATTTT
>TRBJ1-1|NA|TRBV5-1|NA
CASSPGGGDMNTEAFF
TGCGCCAGCAGCCCGGGAGGGGGGGATATGAACACTGAAGCTTTCTTT
>TRBJ2-3|NA|TRBV10-3|TRBD2
CAIRGQAGGIVDTQYF
TGTGCCATCAGAGGGCAAGCGGGGGGGATCGTGGATACGCAGTATTTT
>TRBJ1-6|NA|TRBV5-8|NA
CASSLDGRNSPLHF
TGTGCCAGCAGCTTGGACGGCCGAAATTCACCCCTCCACTTT
>TRBJ2-3|NA|TRBV6-1|TRBD2
CASSDFGTSGPQYF
TGTGCCAGCAGTGATTTCGGGACTAGCGGGCCGCAGTATTTT